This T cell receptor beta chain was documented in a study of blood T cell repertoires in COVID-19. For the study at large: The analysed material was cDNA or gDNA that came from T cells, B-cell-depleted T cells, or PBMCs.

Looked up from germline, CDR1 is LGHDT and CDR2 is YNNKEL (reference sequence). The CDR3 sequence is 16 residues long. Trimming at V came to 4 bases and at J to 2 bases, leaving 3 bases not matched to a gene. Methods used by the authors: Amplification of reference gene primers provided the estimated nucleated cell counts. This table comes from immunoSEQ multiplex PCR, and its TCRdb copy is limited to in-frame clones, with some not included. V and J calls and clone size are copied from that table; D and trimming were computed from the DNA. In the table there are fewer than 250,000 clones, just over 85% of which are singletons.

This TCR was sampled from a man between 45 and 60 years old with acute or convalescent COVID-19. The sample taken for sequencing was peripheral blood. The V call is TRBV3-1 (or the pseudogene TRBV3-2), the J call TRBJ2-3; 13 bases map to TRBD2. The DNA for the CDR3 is TGTGCCAGCAGCCCGGGACTAGCGGGATACACAGATACGCAGTATTTT. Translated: CASSPGLAGYTDTQYF.